The 19 T cell receptor beta chains presented below share a single source sample, sequenced in a study of OX40 agonist ivuxolimab in advanced cancers. Sequenced by immunoSEQ multiplex PCR; TCRdb stores in-frame clones only, minus some. The sample records about 68,000 clones, around nine tenths being singletons. The material sequenced was CD4+ or CD8+ T cells sorted from blood, taken in a trial of the OX40 agonist ivuxolimab. The receptor source for this set is an adult with an advanced solid tumor such as melanoma, head and neck, liver or kidney cancer.

The J gene is TRBJ1-1, the V gene TRBV28; the match to TRBD1 covers 7 bases. Trimming at V came to 8 bases and at J to 4 bases, leaving 4 bases not matched to a gene. Germline V CDR1 and CDR2: MDHEN, SYDVKM. The CDR3 is made up of 12 amino acids. CDR3 residues: CASLDRVTEAFF. The CDR3 region has the DNA TGTGCCAGCCTCGACAGGGTCACTGAAGCTTTCTTT.

The rearrangement links TRBV7-9 to TRBJ1-3; D possibly corresponds to TRBD1 (5 bases). CDR1 SEHNR and CDR2 FQNEAQ come from the germline V gene (reference sequence). Trimming removed 1 base at V and 4 bases at J, with 8 bases between. The CDR3 is made up of 14 amino acids. CDR3 DNA sequence: TGTGCCAGCAGCTTAGAGACAGCCGGAAACACCATATATTTT. Translated, it gives CASSLETAGNTIYF.

This clone came up once. This chain joins TRBV28 and TRBJ1-4; a weak D match, TRBD1 (6 bases). The CDR3 spans 14 residues. Germline CDR1 reads MDHEN; CDR2 reads SYDVKM. V was trimmed by 7 bases and J by 5 bases, leaving 14 bases between them. The CDR3 DNA is TGTGCCAGCAATGGGGGCGCCTTGAATGAAAAACTGTTTTTT. It codes for CASNGGALNEKLFF.

This chain connects TRBV28 to TRBJ1-1; perhaps TRBD1 as D (5 bases). Germline-derived CDR1 and CDR2 are MDHEN and SYDVKM. The length of the CDR3 is 13 residues. The V and J ends lost 9 bases and 6 bases respectively, with 17 bases between them. CDR3 bases: TGTGCCAGTAACTTCGGCGGGGACCCTGAAGCTTTCTTT. Its protein is CASNFGGDPEAFF.

The chain uses TRBV7-2 and TRBJ1-2, with D possibly matching TRBD1 (5 bases). V lost 5 bases and J 4 bases, leaving 14 bases between the germline ends. CDR3 size: 14 residues. The germline CDR1 and CDR2 sequences are SGHTA and FQGNSA. The CDR3 DNA sequence: TGTGCCAGCAGCCTCGGACGGGGCCCCTATGGCTACACCTTC. Its protein is CASSLGRGPYGYTF.

The rearrangement links TRBV6-5 to TRBJ2-7; TRBD1 is a possible D gene (5 bases). Trimming pared 2 bases from V and 1 base from J, leaving 15 bases between. The CDR3 extends over 16 amino acids. CDR1 and CDR2 (germline): MNHEY, SVGAGI. In nucleotides, the CDR3 is TGTGCCAGCAGTTACAGAGGTTCAGGGTTTTCCTACGAGCAGTACTTC. Amino acids: CASSYRGSGFSYEQYF.

This sequence joins TRBV7-9 and TRBJ1-1, with 8 bases identical to TRBD1. V lost 6 bases, J lost 11 bases, and 8 bases stayed unmatched. Germline assignment: CDR1 SEHNR and CDR2 FQNEAQ (reference sequence). The CDR3 runs to 12 residues. CDR3 loop: CASRFTGGGAFF. The DNA of the CDR3 is TGTGCCAGCAGATTTACAGGGGGAGGGGCTTTCTTT.

This chain connects TRBV7-2 to TRBJ1-3; D not certain. Germline-derived CDR1 and CDR2 are SGHTA and FQGNSA. The V gene lost 1 base and the J gene lost 1 base, with 11 bases spanning the gap. The CDR3 has 16 residues. The CDR3 nucleotides are TGTGCCAGCAGCTTAGAAGGAGGACGATCTGGAAACACCATATATTTT. Protein product: CASSLEGGRSGNTIYF.

This chain connects TRBV15 to TRBJ1-4; no definite D call. The CDR3 totals 15 residues. Trimming removed 0 bases at V and 0 bases at J, with 5 bases between. Per germline, CDR1 LNHNV and CDR2 YYDKDF (reference sequence). CDR3 amino acids: CATSRELATNEKLFF. DNA for the CDR3: TGTGCCACCAGCAGAGAACTTGCAACTAATGAAAAACTGTTTTTT.

V usage is TRBV28 and J usage is TRBJ1-5; D call uncertain. This CDR3 spans 16 amino acids. The V and J ends lost 5 bases and 3 bases respectively, with 17 bases between them. The germline V gene encodes CDR1 MDHEN and CDR2 SYDVKM. The CDR3 nucleotides read TGTGCCAGCAGTCCCGCCCGTGGGTTGATCAATCAGCCCCAGCATTTT. Translating gives CASSPARGLINQPQHF.

The V call is TRBV2, the J call TRBJ1-6; 7 nucleotides align to TRBD1. The junction had 6 bases not matched to a gene; V was cut back by 2 bases and J by 8 bases. This CDR3 region has 15 residues. From germline, CDR1 is SNHLY and CDR2 FYNNEI. Here the CDR3 reads CASSEWGRGDSPLHF. The CDR3 nucleotides are TGTGCCAGCAGTGAATGGGGCAGGGGGGATTCACCCCTCCACTTT. The full variable domain, rest sourced from reference TRBV2 and TRBJ1-6, is EPEVTQTPSHQVTQMGQEVILRCVPISNHLYFYWYRQILGQKVEFLVSFYNNEISEKSEIFDDQFSVERPDGSNFTLKIRSTKLEDSAMYFCASSEWGRGDSPLHFGNGTRLTVT.

The chain combines TRBV7-2 with TRBJ2-1; 8 bases are a match to TRBD2. The V gene's germline CDR1 is SGHTA and CDR2 FQGNSA. The trim removed 8 bases at V and 3 bases at J, leaving 9 bases unmatched. The CDR3 extends over 15 amino acids. This chain's CDR3 is CASGEGTSSYNEQFF. CDR3 nucleotide sequence: TGTGCCAGCGGAGAAGGGACTAGTAGCTACAATGAGCAGTTCTTC. Drawing the rest from reference TRBV7-2 and TRBJ2-1, the complete variable domain is GAGVSQSPSNKVTEKGKDVELRCDPISGHTALYWYRQSLGQGLEFLIYFQGNSAPDKSGLPSDRFSAERTGGSVSTLTIQRTQQEDSAVYLCASGEGTSSYNEQFFGPGTRLTVL.

The V gene is TRBV5-1, the J gene TRBJ2-7, with D possibly matching TRBD1 (5 bases). The ends were cut back, 0 bases at V and 6 bases at J, with 13 bases in the middle. The germline V gene has CDR1 SGHRS and CDR2 YFSETQ. This CDR3 contains 14 residues. The CDR3 is CASSLGRGYTEQYF. CDR3 nucleotides: TGCGCCAGCAGCTTGGGTAGGGGATACACCGAGCAGTACTTC.

The J gene is TRBJ1-2, the V gene TRBV28; D might be TRBD1 (6 bases). Trimming cost V 7 bases and J 8 bases, with 23 bases left between them. This CDR3 has 15 residues. In germline, CDR1 is MDHEN, CDR2 SYDVKM. The CDR3 DNA sequence: TGTGCCAGCACCCCAACTGGGCAGGGGAAATACGGCTACACCTTC. Protein product: CASTPTGQGKYGYTF.

J is TRBJ2-1 and V is TRBV10-3; 10 bases fit TRBD2. Looked up from germline, CDR1 is ENHRY and CDR2 is SYGVKD. This CDR3 is built from 15 residues. Trimming removed 6 bases from V and 5 bases from J; junction bases left unmatched: 7. The CDR3 DNA reads as TGTGCCATCAGCCGGACTAGCGGACGGGACAATGAGCAGTTCTTC. Protein: CAISRTSGRDNEQFF.

The chain uses TRBV28 and TRBJ1-2; D is perhaps TRBD1 (6 bases). V lost 3 bases to trimming and J lost 7 bases, with 18 bases between them. Germline CDR1 reads MDHEN; CDR2 reads SYDVKM. This CDR3 has 15 residues. This CDR3 reads CASSFVNRERGGYTF. The CDR3 coding sequence is TGTGCCAGCAGTTTCGTTAACAGGGAGCGGGGTGGCTACACCTTC.

This clone was recorded only once. This chain links TRBV27 with TRBJ2-2, with 7 bases fitting TRBD2. The CDR3 is made up of 16 amino acids. The trim removed 6 bases at V and 5 bases at J, leaving 12 bases unmatched. In germline, CDR1 is MNHEY, CDR2 SMNVEV (reference sequence). CDR3 DNA sequence: TGTGCCAGCAGCCCCCTCTGGGGGGGTCAGACCGGGGAGCTGTTTTTT. Its protein product is CASSPLWGGQTGELFF.

The rearrangement uses TRBV7-2 and TRBJ2-3; D is undetermined. The CDR3 runs 12 residues. V was shortened by 1 base and J by 7 bases, with 6 bases between the two germline ends. Per germline, CDR1 SGHTA and CDR2 FQGNSA. The DNA of the CDR3 is TGTGCCAGCAGCTTAGGTCGCAATACGCAGTATTTT. It codes for CASSLGRNTQYF.

The chain is built from TRBV18 and TRBJ2-3, with D perhaps matching TRBD1 (5 bases). The V gene's germline CDR1 is KGHSH and CDR2 LQKENI. V gave up 6 bases and J gave up 0 bases, with 16 bases separating them. The CDR3 has 16 amino acids. CDR3 loop: CASSLNSGLSTDTQYF. DNA of the CDR3: TGTGCCAGCTCGCTAAACTCAGGGTTGAGCACAGATACGCAGTATTTT.